This note documents a single TCR beta chain sequence. The sample originates from a study of blood T cell repertoires in COVID-19. On the study more broadly: Italy, Spain and the United States were the sources of the convalescent and acute COVID-19 samples. T cells, B-cell-depleted T cells, or PBMCs provided the cDNA or gDNA that served as material.

Germline CDR1 MNHNY, CDR2 SVGAGI (reference sequence). V dropped 7 bases and J dropped 3; count of bases not matched to a gene: 6. The length of the CDR3 is 15 residues. Original data processing: The authors estimated nucleated cell counts from reference gene primer amplification. TCRdb's copy holds only in-frame clones and misses some; the assay was immunoSEQ multiplex PCR. V and J calls and clone size are given by that table; D and trimming were obtained from the DNA. The data contain 60,000 to 70,000 clones, approximately 86% of them singletons. Sample: peripheral blood. The chain is built from TRBV6-6 and TRBJ1-3; 10 bases line up with TRBD1. This TCR came from a woman aged 60 to 75 with acute or convalescent COVID-19. The CDR3 loop is CASTDRGLGGNTIYF. The CDR3 DNA follows: TGTGCCAGCACTGACAGGGGGCTGGGTGGAAACACCATATATTTT.